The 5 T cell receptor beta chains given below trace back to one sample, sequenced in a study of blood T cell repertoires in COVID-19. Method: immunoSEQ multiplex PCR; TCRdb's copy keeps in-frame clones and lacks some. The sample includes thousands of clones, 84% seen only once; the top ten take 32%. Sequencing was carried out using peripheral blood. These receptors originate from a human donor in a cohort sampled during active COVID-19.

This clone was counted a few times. CDR3 protein: CASSSVGGGDGNQPQHF. The CDR3 DNA sequence: TGTGCCAGCAGCTCCGTCGGAGGGGGGGACGGAAATCAGCCCCAGCATTTT. This chain connects TRBV7-9 to TRBJ1-5; the D gene is possibly TRBD1 (6 bases). This CDR3 has 17 amino acids. Trimming took off 4 bases at V and 4 bases at J, with 20 bases between the two ends. Germline loops: CDR1 SEHNR, CDR2 FQNEAQ (reference sequence).

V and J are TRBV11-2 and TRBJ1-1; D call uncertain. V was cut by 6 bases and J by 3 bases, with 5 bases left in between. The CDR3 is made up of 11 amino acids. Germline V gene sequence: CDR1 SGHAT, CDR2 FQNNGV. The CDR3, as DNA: TGTGCCAGCAGTCTGTACACTGAAGCTTTCTTT. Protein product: CASSLYTEAFF.

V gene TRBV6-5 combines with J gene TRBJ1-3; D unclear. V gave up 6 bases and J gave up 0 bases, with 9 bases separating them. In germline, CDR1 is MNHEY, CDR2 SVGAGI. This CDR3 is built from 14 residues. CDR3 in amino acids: CASSATDSGNTIYF. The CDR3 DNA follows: TGTGCCAGCAGCGCCACTGACTCTGGAAACACCATATATTTT.

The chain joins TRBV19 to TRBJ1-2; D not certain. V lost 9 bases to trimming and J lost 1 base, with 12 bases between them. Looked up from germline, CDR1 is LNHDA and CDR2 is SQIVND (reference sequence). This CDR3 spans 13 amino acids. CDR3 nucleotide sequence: TGTGCCAGATTCAACGGGATTAACTATGGCTACACCTTC. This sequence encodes CARFNGINYGYTF.

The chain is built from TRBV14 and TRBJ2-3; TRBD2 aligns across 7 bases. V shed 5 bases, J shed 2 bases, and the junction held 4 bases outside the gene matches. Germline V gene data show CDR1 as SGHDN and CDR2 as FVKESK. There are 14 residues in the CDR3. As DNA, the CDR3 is TGTGCCAGCAGCTCGGGGGGACCCACAGATACGCAGTATTTT. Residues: CASSSGGPTDTQYF.